A single sample gave rise to the 7 T cell receptor beta chains below, sequenced in a study of metastatic and nonmetastatic thyroid tumors. TCRdb called clones again from the PCR reads with MiXCR. The repertoire has 65,000 or so clones, 4% to 5% of them found once; the top ten carry about a fifth. Among the patients, none had received any treatment before thyroid surgery. The sequencing input was blood. Receptors originate from a female donor with papillary thyroid cancer or a benign thyroid nodule (not recorded which). Some clones in this sample may be carry-over from other donors' samples.

In this sample, this clone turned up many times. The chain recombines TRBV2 with TRBJ1-5; D call uncertain. V was shortened by 8 bases and J by 0 bases, with 8 bases between the two germline ends. The germline gives CDR1 SNHLY, CDR2 FYNNEI. The CDR3 runs 13 residues. Written as DNA, the CDR3 is TGTGCCAGCCAAGGCGATAGCAATCAGCCCCAGCATTTT. Its translation is CASQGDSNQPQHF.

This clone was observed at least ten times. This chain links TRBV6-1 with TRBJ1-4; no clear D gene. Trimming shortened V by 6 bases and J by 0 bases, and 11 bases separated the two germline ends. This CDR3 region has 15 residues. CDR1 is MNHNS, CDR2 SASEGT, per germline. For the CDR3, the DNA is TGTGCCAGCAGCCGCCACAGAACAACTAATGAAAAACTGTTTTTT. Protein: CASSRHRTTNEKLFF.

There are a few counts of this clone. The chain has TRBV5-1 and TRBJ2-1; 10 bases agree with TRBD1. The V gene's germline CDR1 is SGHRS and CDR2 YFSETQ. CDR3 length: 15 residues. V was pared by 0 bases and J by 10 bases, with 7 bases of the junction left unmatched. This chain's CDR3 is CASSLDGTGVREQFF. The CDR3 nucleotides are TGCGCCAGCAGCTTGGATGGGACAGGGGTCCGGGAGCAGTTCTTC.

As regards this clone: With a much larger clone just one base away, this may be a read error. The gene calls are TRBV5-6 and TRBJ2-7, with TRBD1 matching 8 bases. Unmatched junction bases numbered 4, after V lost 0 bases and J lost 8 bases. The CDR3 length is 13 residues. The germline V gene has CDR1 SGHDT and CDR2 YYEEEE. CDR3 residues: CASSLGDRRQQYF. The CDR3 coding sequence is TGTGCCAGCAGCTTGGGGGACAGGAGGCAGCAGTACTTC.

This clone was seen more than once but under ten times. At one end the junction does not follow the germline gene, possibly because of a read error. The rearrangement uses TRBV11-3 and TRBJ2-3; 11 bases fit TRBD2. CDR3 length: 19 amino acids. The germline V gene has CDR1 SGHNT and CDR2 YENEEA. CDR3 region: CAGSSPTSGTPFSKDTQYF. The CDR3, as DNA: TGTGCCGGCAGCTCCCCGACTAGCGGGACCCCCTTTAGCAAAGATACGCAGTATTTT.

This clone was observed many times. This chain links TRBV6-2 or TRBV6-3 with TRBJ2-3; 12 positions match TRBD2. Germline V lookup: CDR1 MNHEY, CDR2 SVGEGT. The CDR3 covers 15 residues. V gave up 2 bases and J gave up 9 bases; unmatched junction bases: 6. The DNA of the CDR3 is TGTGCCAGCAGTTACGGGGCTAGCGGGAGGGGAACGCAGTATTTT. This translates into CASSYGASGRGTQYF.

This clone came up a few times. A single base separates this from a much larger clone, so it may be a read error. This chain connects TRBV7-9 to TRBJ2-3; possibly TRBD2 for D (6 bases). Germline values: CDR1 SEHNR, CDR2 FQNEAQ (reference sequence). The V gene lost 5 bases and the J gene lost 6 bases, with 18 bases spanning the gap. The CDR3 consists of 15 residues. The CDR3 DNA reads as TGTGCCAGCAGCCGCGGCTTATCGGGAGAGGATACGCAGTATTTT. It is translated as CASSRGLSGEDTQYF.